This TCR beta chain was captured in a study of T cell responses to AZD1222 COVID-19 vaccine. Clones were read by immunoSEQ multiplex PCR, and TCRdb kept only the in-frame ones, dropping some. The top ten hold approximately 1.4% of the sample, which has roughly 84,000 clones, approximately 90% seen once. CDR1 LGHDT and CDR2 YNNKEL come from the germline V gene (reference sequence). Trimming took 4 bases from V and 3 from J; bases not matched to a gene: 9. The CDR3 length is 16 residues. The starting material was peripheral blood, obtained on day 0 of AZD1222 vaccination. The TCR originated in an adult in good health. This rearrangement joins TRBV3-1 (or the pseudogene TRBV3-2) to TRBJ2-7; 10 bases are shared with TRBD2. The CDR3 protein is CASSPPWTSGHYEQYF. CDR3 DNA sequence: TGTGCCAGCAGCCCCCCGTGGACTAGCGGACACTACGAGCAGTACTTC.